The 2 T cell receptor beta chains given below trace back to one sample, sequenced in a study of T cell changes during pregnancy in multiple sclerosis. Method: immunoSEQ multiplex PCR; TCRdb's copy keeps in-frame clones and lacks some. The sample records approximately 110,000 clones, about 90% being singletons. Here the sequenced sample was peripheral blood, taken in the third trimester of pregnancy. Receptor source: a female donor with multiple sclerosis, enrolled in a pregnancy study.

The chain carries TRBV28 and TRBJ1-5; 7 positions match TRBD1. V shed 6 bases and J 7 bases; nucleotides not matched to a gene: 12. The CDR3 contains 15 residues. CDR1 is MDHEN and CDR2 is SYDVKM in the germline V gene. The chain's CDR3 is CASSLATGTGQPQHF. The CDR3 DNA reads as TGTGCCAGCAGCTTGGCGACAGGGACGGGGCAGCCCCAGCATTTT.

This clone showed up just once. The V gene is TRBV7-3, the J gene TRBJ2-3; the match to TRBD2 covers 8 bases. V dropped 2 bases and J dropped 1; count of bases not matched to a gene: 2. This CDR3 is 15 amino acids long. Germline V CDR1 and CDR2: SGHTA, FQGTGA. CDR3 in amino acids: CASSLGTRGTDTQYF. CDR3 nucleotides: TGTGCCAGCAGCTTAGGGACTAGGGGCACAGATACGCAGTATTTT.